The following is a T cell receptor (beta chain) sequence with its context. Its target is not known. CDR1 MNHNY and CDR2 SVGAGI come from the germline V gene (reference sequence). V was cut by 6 bases and J by 4 bases, with 8 bases left in between. This CDR3 has 12 amino acids. These data are taken from a study of persistence of HIV-infected CD4 T cells. Across the whole study: Median time on suppressive ART was seven to nine years. Study-wide results and caveats: TCRbeta richness was lower in CMV- and Gag-responding cells than in anti-CD3/anti-CD28-responding cells. Degenerate expanded CDR3beta sequences were enriched among CMV- and Gag-responding cells.

Sequencing used immunoSEQ version 4 in survey mode. Genomic DNA was diluted to 10 ng/uL, up to 1 ug per sample. This table comes from immunoSEQ multiplex PCR, and its TCRdb copy is limited to in-frame clones, with some not included. The data contain some 58,000 clones, less than 85% of them singletons. Cells were stimulated with overlapping HIV-1 Gag 15-mer peptides. Memory cells lacking CD40L and CD69 with high CD45RO were sorted. This material consisted of CD4+ T cells sorted from PBMCs after roughly 20-hour stimulation, taken from a patient who received antiretroviral therapy. This receptor was obtained from an adult man with HIV who was CMV-seropositive. The chain recombines TRBV6-6 with TRBJ2-3, with unresolved D. The DNA of the CDR3 is TGTGCCAGCAGAGGTCAGGCAGATACGCAGTATTTT. Amino acids: CASRGQADTQYF.